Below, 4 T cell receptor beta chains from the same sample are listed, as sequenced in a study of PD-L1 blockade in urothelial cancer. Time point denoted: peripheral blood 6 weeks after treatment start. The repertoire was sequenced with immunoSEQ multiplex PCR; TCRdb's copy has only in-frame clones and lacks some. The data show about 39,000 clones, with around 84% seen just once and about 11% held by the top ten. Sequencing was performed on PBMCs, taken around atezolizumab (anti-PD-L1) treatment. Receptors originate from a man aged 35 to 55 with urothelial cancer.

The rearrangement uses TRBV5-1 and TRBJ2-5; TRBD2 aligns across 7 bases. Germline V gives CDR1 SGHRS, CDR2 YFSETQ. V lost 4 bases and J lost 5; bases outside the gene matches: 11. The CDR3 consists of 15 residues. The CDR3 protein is CASSPQNGGRETQYF. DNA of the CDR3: TGCGCCAGCAGCCCCCAAAACGGGGGGAGGGAGACCCAGTACTTC. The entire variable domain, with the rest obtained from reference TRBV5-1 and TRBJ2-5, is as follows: KAGVTQTPRYLIKTRGQQVTLSCSPISGHRSVSWYQQTPGQGLQFLFEYFSETQRNKGNFPGRFSGRQFSNSRSEMNVSTLELGDSALYLCASSPQNGGRETQYFGPGTRLLVL.

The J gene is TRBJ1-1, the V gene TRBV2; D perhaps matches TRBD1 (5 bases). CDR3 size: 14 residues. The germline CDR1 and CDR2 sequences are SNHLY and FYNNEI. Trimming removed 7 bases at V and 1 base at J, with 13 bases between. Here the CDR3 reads CASTRVNQNTEAFF. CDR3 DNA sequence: TGTGCCAGCACCAGGGTAAACCAGAACACTGAAGCTTTCTTT.

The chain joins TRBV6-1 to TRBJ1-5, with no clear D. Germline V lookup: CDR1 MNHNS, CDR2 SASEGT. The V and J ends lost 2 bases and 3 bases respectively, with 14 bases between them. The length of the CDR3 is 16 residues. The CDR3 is CASSELYKPINQPQHF. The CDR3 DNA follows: TGTGCCAGCAGTGAATTGTACAAACCAATCAATCAGCCCCAGCATTTT.

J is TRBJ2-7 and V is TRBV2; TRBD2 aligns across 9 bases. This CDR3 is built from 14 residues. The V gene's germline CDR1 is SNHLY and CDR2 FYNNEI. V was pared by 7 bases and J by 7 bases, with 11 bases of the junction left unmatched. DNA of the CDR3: TGTGCCAGCACCCCGATAGCGGGAGCGGGTGAGCAGTACTTC. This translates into CASTPIAGAGEQYF.